Shown below are 4 T cell receptor beta chains from a single sample sequenced in a study of regulatory T cells in long-lasting Graves disease. Regarding time point: newly diagnosed GD, antithyroid drugs for less than 3 months. The TCR library used RNA extracted from PBMCs. Relying on iRepertoire HTBI primers and Arm-PCR of CDR3 regions, the team built TCR beta libraries. Via MiXCR, TCRdb re-called the multiplex PCR reads, giving one row per CDR3 protein. The sample contains around 400,000 distinct CDR3 sequences, 12% of which appear only once. The sample also formed part of further work on T cells in Graves' hyperthyroidism and ophthalmopathy.

The input for sequencing was peripheral blood mononuclear cells (PBMCs), taken at new diagnosis, from a patient treated with antithyroid drugs. Receptors were obtained from a woman younger than 35 with Graves disease.

The chain uses TRBV18 and TRBJ2-1; 7 positions agree with TRBD1. Germline-derived CDR1 and CDR2 are KGHSH and LQKENI. CDR3 size: 19 residues. V dropped 3 bases and J dropped 1; count of bases not matched to a gene: 15. DNA of the CDR3: TGTGCCAGCTCACCCAAGCCTATGACAGGGCACCGATCCTACAATGAGCAGTTCTTC. Its protein product is CASSPKPMTGHRSYNEQFF.

The chain links TRBV11-1 to TRBJ2-1, with D maybe TRBD2 (7 bases). The CDR3 has 16 residues. The germline V gene encodes CDR1 SGHAT and CDR2 FQDESV (reference sequence). V was trimmed by 2 bases and J by 3 bases, leaving 14 bases between them. The CDR3 loop reads CASSLRGLGGYNEQFF. CDR3 bases: TGTGCCAGCAGCTTACGAGGACTAGGGGGCTACAATGAGCAGTTCTTC.

At least ten counts were recorded for this clonotype. The chain uses TRBV6-1 and TRBJ1-5; 7 bases match TRBD1. The germline V gene has CDR1 MNHNS and CDR2 SASEGT. The CDR3 length is 15 residues. The V segment lost 5 bases and the J segment 2 bases; nucleotides outside the gene matches: 6. CDR3 in amino acids: CASSRFTGGNQPQHF. The CDR3 bases are TGTGCCAGCAGTCGTTTTACAGGGGGCAATCAGCCCCAGCATTTT.

Regarding this clonotype: A far larger clone lies a single base away; this is likely a read error. This CDR3 reads CASSRPGTVNEQYF. The DNA of the CDR3 is TGTGCCAGCAGCCGACCCGGGACCGTCAATGAGCAGTACTTC. J is TRBJ2-1 and V is TRBV11-2; D may correspond to TRBD1 or TRBD2 (5 bases each). The J call may be mistaken, given a closer DNA end match to TRBJ2-7. The germline V gene has CDR1 SGHAT and CDR2 FQNNGV. The CDR3 is made up of 14 amino acids.